Sequencing of this T cell receptor (beta chain) was carried out in a study of blood T cell repertoires in COVID-19. Study context: Recovered participants had two consecutive negative NP/OP PCR tests, healthcare professional clearance, or symptom resolution. Donors in the United States, Italy and Spain gave samples during acute or convalescent COVID-19.

Germline assignment: CDR1 MGHRA and CDR2 YSYEKL. Trimming at V came to 7 bases and at J to 1 base, leaving 9 bases not matched to a gene. The CDR3 extends over 15 amino acids. Authors' methods: By means of reference gene primer amplification, nucleated cell counts were estimated. Clones were sequenced by immunoSEQ multiplex PCR, and TCRdb holds only the in-frame ones, with some missing. V, J and clone size were drawn from that table, and D and trimming were deduced from the DNA. The profile covers a few hundred thousand clones, with around 87% appearing a single time and roughly 7.1% taken by the ten largest. Assignments of participants to cohorts depended upon their own reported clinical history.

The rearrangement uses TRBV4-1 and TRBJ1-2; 7 bases match TRBD1. The clonotype comes from a young man in a cohort exposed to, infected with or recovered from COVID-19 (not recorded which). Sequences were obtained from PBMCs or T cells enriched from blood (not recorded which). The CDR3 loop reads CASKTGTADNYGYTF. The CDR3 coding sequence is TGCGCCAGCAAAACCGGGACAGCGGATAACTATGGCTACACCTTC.